This T cell receptor beta chain was documented in a study of STAT5B mutations in CD4+ large granular lymphocyte leukemia. General study findings and limits: 8/27 top patient clones versus 2/35 control clones were TRBV06-family.

Germline CDR1 and CDR2: MNHEY and SMNVEV (reference sequence). This CDR3 is 13 amino acids long. V lost 2 bases and J lost 5; bases outside the gene matches: 2. Repertoires were generated with immunoSEQ multiplex PCR, while TCRdb's copy carries only in-frame clones and drops some. Of several thousand clones listed, over 70% are singletons. As for this clone: The antigen is not known.

The receptor was isolated from a woman in her sixties or seventies with CD4+ T-cell large granular lymphocyte leukemia. What was sequenced was PBMCs. This rearrangement joins TRBV27 to TRBJ1-2; TRBD1 aligns across 7 bases. CDR3 in DNA: TGTGCCAGCAGTTTAAGACAGGGATATGGCTACACCTTC. It yields the protein CASSLRQGYGYTF.